A selection of T cell receptor beta chains follows, all from one sample in a study of T cell responses to AZD1222 COVID-19 vaccine. The table came from immunoSEQ multiplex PCR; TCRdb's copy has only in-frame clones and leaves some out. The sample shows about 170,000 clones, about 92% of them seen only once. The specimen was peripheral blood, collected on day 0 of AZD1222 vaccination. Receptor source: an adult in good health. Both conserved end residues are part of each CDR3. D genes are given only for firm matches. Rows give clone size only sometimes, using once, few, many, or a class for an expanded clone.

d_gene	abundance	j_gene	v_gene	CDR3nt	CDR3aa
TRBD2	.	TRBJ2-5	TRBV10-3	TGTGCCACGGGACTAGCGGGGGATTCGGAAGAGACCCAGTACTTC	CATGLAGDSEETQYF
.	once	TRBJ2-7	TRBV7-9	TGTGCCAGCAGCCCACCCGACCACGAGCAGTACTTC	CASSPPDHEQYF
.	.	TRBJ2-7	TRBV29-1	TGCAGCGTTGAGGTAGCGACCTACGAGCAGTACTTC	CSVEVATYEQYF
.	.	TRBJ1-2	TRBV27	TGTGCCAGCAGTTTATCGCAGGGAGGCTATGGCTACACCTTC	CASSLSQGGYGYTF
TRBD1	.	TRBJ1-1	TRBV4-2	TGTGCCAGCAGCGAAGGACAGGGGAGAGGCACTGAAGCTTTCTTT	CASSEGQGRGTEAFF
TRBD2	.	TRBJ2-7	TRBV4-2	TGTGCCAGCAGCCCACTAGCGGGAAGCAACGAGCAGTACTTC	CASSPLAGSNEQYF
TRBD1	.	TRBJ2-7	TRBV27	TGTGCCAGCAGTTTACAGGGACAGGGAAGCTACGAGCAGTACTTC	CASSLQGQGSYEQYF
.	.	TRBJ1-2	TRBV12-3/TRBV12-4	TGTGCCAGCAGTTTAGCGCACAGAGGCTACACCTTC	CASSLAHRGYTF
.	.	TRBJ1-1	TRBV29-1	TGCAGCGTTGAGACGGGTCAGGCGGGGACTGAAGCTTTCTTT	CSVETGQAGTEAFF
TRBD1	.	TRBJ1-5	TRBV18	TGTGCCAGCTCACCACAGGGACAGGGGAATCAGCCCCAGCATTTT	CASSPQGQGNQPQHF
.	once	TRBJ2-5	TRBV5-1	TGCGCCAGCAGCTTGGGGTTAGGTGTGAGCGGAGTCCAAGAGACCCAGTACTTC	CASSLGLGVSGVQETQYF
TRBD1	.	TRBJ2-1	TRBV24-1	TGTGCCACCAGTGACGGACAGGGTGTGAATGAGCAGTTCTTC	CATSDGQGVNEQFF
.	.	TRBJ2-7	TRBV7-9	TGTGCCAGCAGCTTAGTTGATGCAGGGAAGCAGTACTTC	CASSLVDAGKQYF
.	.	TRBJ2-1	TRBV11-3	TGTGCCAGCAGCTTAGGGGAGGGGGTTTACAATGAGCAGTTCTTC	CASSLGEGVYNEQFF
TRBD1	once	TRBJ1-1	TRBV5-3	TGTGCCAGAAGTGATTGGGACAGCTGGGATACTGAAGCTTTCTTT	CARSDWDSWDTEAFF
.	once	TRBJ2-2	TRBV12-5	TGTGCTAGTGGTTTGAGCAACACCGGGGAGCTGTTTTTT	CASGLSNTGELFF
TRBD1	.	TRBJ1-6	TRBV2	TGTGCCAGCAGTACAGGGGGCGCCTATAGTTCACCCCTCCACTTT	CASSTGGAYSSPLHF
.	.	TRBJ1-3	TRBV6-5	TGTGCCAGCAGTTACTCAATGGGGGGCTCTGGAAACACCATATATTTT	CASSYSMGGSGNTIYF
.	.	TRBJ1-1	TRBV7-6	TGTGCCAGCAGCTTGTTCCCGGACACTGAAGCTTTCTTT	CASSLFPDTEAFF
.	.	TRBJ2-2	TRBV27	TGTGCCAGCAGTTTATTCGGGGGGCAGACCGGGGAGCTGTTTTTT	CASSLFGGQTGELFF
TRBD2	.	TRBJ2-1	TRBV5-1	TGCGCCTCCAAAAGGGAGGGGTTAAGCTCCTACAATGAGCAGTTCTTC	CASKREGLSSYNEQFF
.	.	TRBJ2-5	TRBV5-6	TGTGCCAGCAGCTTGTCCGCTAGGGGGATACAAGAGACCCAGTACTTC	CASSLSARGIQETQYF
TRBD1	.	TRBJ1-1	TRBV24-1	TGTGCCACCAGTGATCCCGCCGAAACAGGGGATAAGTACACTGAAGCTTTCTTT	CATSDPAETGDKYTEAFF
TRBD2	.	TRBJ2-3	TRBV7-9	TGTGCCAGCAGCTTAGCTAGCGGGAGGGCCGAGTTTATTCCAGATACGCAGTATTTT	CASSLASGRAEFIPDTQYF
.	.	TRBJ2-1	TRBV5-1	TGCGCCAGCAGTGGGGGGTTCTCTGAGCAGTTCTTC	CASSGGFSEQFF
TRBD1	.	TRBJ1-2	TRBV5-1	TGCGCCAGCCAACTGGGAAGGGACAGGACCTTC	CASQLGRDRTF
.	.	TRBJ1-5	TRBV19	TGTGCCAGTAGTATGCATTGGCAGGTTAGTCAGCCCCAGCATTTT	CASSMHWQVSQPQHF
.	.	TRBJ2-1	TRBV19	TGTGCCAGTAGTGGAGGGTACAATGAGCAGTTCTTC	CASSGGYNEQFF
.	.	TRBJ2-2	TRBV5-5	TGTGCCAGCAGCCCTTGGGACGGATCATACGTAAGCACCGGGGAGCTGTTTTTT	CASSPWDGSYVSTGELFF
.	.	TRBJ1-6	TRBV12-3/TRBV12-4	TGTGCCAGCAGTTTAGGGGGGGATTCACCCCTCCACTTT	CASSLGGDSPLHF
.	once	TRBJ1-2	TRBV27	TGTGCCAGCAGTTTCGTAATCGGTACAATTAACTATGGCTACACCTTC	CASSFVIGTINYGYTF
.	few	TRBJ1-1	TRBV3-1/TRBV3-2	TGTGCCAGCAACCCGACTGGATCGAACACTGAAGCTTTCTTT	CASNPTGSNTEAFF
.	.	TRBJ2-7	TRBV7-2	TGTGCCAGCAGCTTAGCCGGGACCCGGAGTGGCTACGAGCAGTACTTC	CASSLAGTRSGYEQYF
TRBD1	.	TRBJ2-7	TRBV5-4	TGTGCCAGCAAGGGACAGGGCTACGAGCAGTACTTC	CASKGQGYEQYF
TRBD1	.	TRBJ2-2	TRBV4-1	TGCGCCAGCAGCCAAGTTGTACAGGGGGCTGGCACCGGGGAGCTGTTTTTT	CASSQVVQGAGTGELFF
.	.	TRBJ1-6	TRBV19	TGTGCCAGTAGTATCCCCAGGGGCTCCTATAATTCACCCCTCCACTTT	CASSIPRGSYNSPLHF
.	.	TRBJ1-1	TRBV5-1	TGCGCCAGCAGGGGTGTATTAGGCACTGAAGCTTTCTTT	CASRGVLGTEAFF
TRBD1	.	TRBJ1-1	TRBV5-4	TGTGCCAGCAGCCCCTACAGGGGGCAGGCTTTCTTT	CASSPYRGQAFF
.	.	TRBJ1-5	TRBV6-5	TGTGCCAGCAGTTACTTCCGGAATGATCAGCCCCAGCATTTT	CASSYFRNDQPQHF
.	.	TRBJ1-1	TRBV15	TGTGCCACCAGCAGAAAGCGTGGTGCCGAAGCTTTCTTT	CATSRKRGAEAFF
TRBD1	.	TRBJ1-1	TRBV10-2	TGCGCCAGCAGGGGGACAGGGAGCGAGAACACTGAAGCTTTCTTT	CASRGTGSENTEAFF
.	.	TRBJ1-2	TRBV2	TGTGCCAGCACCACAAACTATGGCTACACCTTC	CASTTNYGYTF
.	.	TRBJ1-1	TRBV3-1/TRBV3-2	TGTGCCAGCAGCCAAGAAAAAGGGCTCGGAACTGAAGCTTTCTTT	CASSQEKGLGTEAFF
TRBD1	.	TRBJ2-1	TRBV7-9	TGTGCCAGCACCCGAGGGGGACAGAAACCAAGCTCCTACAATGAGCAGTTCTTC	CASTRGGQKPSSYNEQFF
.	.	TRBJ2-3	TRBV15	TGTGCCACCAGCAGAGATCTACCAGAAGGGTCGCAGTATTTT	CATSRDLPEGSQYF
.	.	TRBJ1-1	TRBV6-5	TGTGCCAGCAGTCTAGCATTGAACACTGAAGCTTTCTTT	CASSLALNTEAFF
TRBD2	.	TRBJ2-4	TRBV19	TGTGCCAGTAGTATTCGGGGGGGACCCTTAGCCAAAAACATTCAGTACTTC	CASSIRGGPLAKNIQYF
.	.	TRBJ2-7	TRBV5-5	TGTGCCAGCAGTTTGAACAGGGAAGCGAAACGGGAGCAGTACTTC	CASSLNREAKREQYF
.	.	TRBJ1-1	TRBV10-3	TGTGCCATCAGTGAGGCAGGGCCTACTGAAGCTTTCTTT	CAISEAGPTEAFF
.	.	TRBJ1-1	TRBV12-3/TRBV12-4	TGTGCCAGCAACCAAGGTAGGAACACTGAAGCTTTCTTT	CASNQGRNTEAFF
TRBD1	.	TRBJ2-2	TRBV9	TGTGCCAGCAGCGGGAAAACAGGGGTCACCGGGGAGCTGTTTTTT	CASSGKTGVTGELFF
.	.	TRBJ1-5	TRBV24-1	TGTGCCACCAGGTCACCTTGCCGCCTATCACGAGATCAGCCCCAGCATTTT	CATRSPCRLSRDQPQHF